This T cell receptor beta chain is drawn from a study of blood T cells in healthy people across ages. Notes on the study in general: Researchers deemed the diversity estimates from one million T cells underestimates.

This clonotype has a handful of counts. No antigen is known for it. Germline CDR1 and CDR2: DFQATT and SNEGSKA (reference sequence). Trimming took 2 bases from V and 2 from J, leaving 18 bases between them. This CDR3 is built from 16 residues. Using a J-beta primer mix together with a sample-barcoded 5' primer, a second PCR was run for about 6 to 12 cycles. One entry per CDR3 protein results from TCRdb running MiXCR on the 5' RACE reads. Seen here are hundreds of thousands of distinct CDR3 sequences, 45% to 70% observed once, and the top ten hold around 25%. Material for sequencing was blood. This sequence originates from a man aged 35 to 55 in good health. The rearrangement uses TRBV20-1 and TRBJ2-5; weak D call: TRBD2 (6 bases). The CDR3 is CSARTMGRAGQETQYF. The CDR3 region has the DNA TGCAGTGCTAGAACCATGGGACGGGCGGGACAAGAGACCCAGTACTTC.